This passage covers 16 T cell receptor beta chains from one sample sequenced in a study of T cell responses to AZD1222 COVID-19 vaccine (dated by TCRdb to about 2021). Libraries were made using the immunoSEQ multiplex PCR assay. The table comes from immuneACCESS by way of TCRdb, which keeps in-frame sequences with V and J called. Part of the clones is missing from these tables; in studies checked, under half for an unresolved V gene and the rest for unknown reasons. The sample records approximately 97,000 clones, 86% of which are singletons. 4% to 6% of the sample lies in the top ten. In the paper's terms, the time point label means: baseline before first vaccination. Sequencing used peripheral blood, obtained on day 0 of AZD1222 vaccination. The receptors originated from an adult in good health.

The chain combines TRBV24-1 with TRBJ2-2; 8 nucleotides align to TRBD2. Germline loops: CDR1 KGHDR, CDR2 SFDVKD. With 10 bases clipped from V and 5 bases from J, the junction kept 8 bases outside the gene matches. The length of the CDR3 is 14 residues. The CDR3 sequence is CATAQSGGTGELFF. In nucleotides, the CDR3 is TGTGCCACAGCTCAGAGCGGGGGTACCGGGGAGCTGTTTTTT.

The sample holds one count of this clone. This CDR3 reads CASSPQGAKNYGYTF. CDR3 in DNA: TGCGCCAGCAGCCCGCAGGGGGCGAAAAACTATGGCTACACCTTC. J is TRBJ1-2 and V is TRBV5-1; TRBD1 aligns across 8 bases. From germline, CDR1 is SGHRS and CDR2 YFSETQ. V lost 4 bases, J lost 2 bases, and 7 bases stayed unmatched. This CDR3 is built from 15 residues.

The sample holds one count of this clone. V usage is TRBV6-6 and J usage is TRBJ2-3; 9 bases fit TRBD1. Germline CDR1 reads MNHNY; CDR2 reads SVGAGI (reference sequence). After removal of 4 bases from V and 5 bases from J, the junction contained 10 bases not matched to a gene. CDR3 length equals 16 residues. CDR3 residues: CASSSVQGARGDTQYF. CDR3 sequence (DNA): TGTGCCAGCAGTTCCGTACAGGGGGCGCGTGGAGATACGCAGTATTTT.

V and J are TRBV5-1 and TRBJ2-1; unclear D gene. This CDR3 spans 14 amino acids. Deletions cut 7 bases from V and 0 bases from J, with 11 bases between. Per germline, CDR1 SGHRS and CDR2 YFSETQ. CDR3 amino acids: CASRVETSYNEQFF. CDR3 sequence (DNA): TGCGCCAGCCGGGTCGAAACCTCCTACAATGAGCAGTTCTTC.

The genes are TRBV6-5 and TRBJ2-4; 8 bases are shared with TRBD1. Germline trimming cut 5 bases from V and 15 bases from J; bases unmatched to any gene: 9. The germline CDR1 and CDR2 sequences are MNHEY and SVGAGI. The CDR3 covers 12 residues. The CDR3 reads CASSPGQGVTYF. CDR3 sequence (DNA): TGTGCCAGCAGTCCCGGACAGGGAGTAACGTACTTC.

V usage is TRBV30 and J usage is TRBJ1-1; 8 bases agree with TRBD1. The germline V gene has CDR1 GTSNPN and CDR2 SVGIG (reference sequence). Trimming at V came to 4 bases and at J to 10 bases, leaving 14 bases not matched to a gene. The CDR3 totals 14 residues. The CDR3 loop is CAWNRAGGYIGAFF. The CDR3 DNA follows: TGTGCCTGGAATAGGGCAGGGGGCTACATCGGAGCTTTCTTT.

The genes are TRBV6-1 and TRBJ2-4; TRBD2 aligns across 16 bases. CDR3 length: 18 amino acids. V lost 4 bases, J lost 2 bases, and 5 bases stayed unmatched. CDR1 MNHNS and CDR2 SASEGT come from the germline V gene. The CDR3 reads CASSVGLAGGRSKNIQYF. CDR3 DNA sequence: TGTGCCAGCAGTGTGGGACTAGCGGGGGGGCGGTCCAAAAACATTCAGTACTTC.

The chain links TRBV9 to TRBJ2-7; D unresolved. The CDR3 consists of 15 residues. With 0 bases removed from V and 0 bases from J, the gap between germline ends came to 10 bases. CDR1 and CDR2 from the germline V gene are SGDLS and YYNGEE. The CDR3 region has the DNA TGTGCCAGCAGCGTAGGAGGCAGGAGCTCCTACGAGCAGTACTTC. Translation: CASSVGGRSSYEQYF.

The J gene is TRBJ2-3, the V gene TRBV10-1; 7 nucleotides match TRBD1. The length of the CDR3 is 21 residues. V was pared by 2 bases and J by 0 bases, with 20 bases of the junction left unmatched. Germline CDR1 WNHNN, CDR2 SYGVQD (reference sequence). The CDR3 DNA follows: TGCGCCAGCAGTGAGCCCCGGGACAGCCACAATTCGCAATTAAGCACAGATACGCAGTATTTT. Its protein product is CASSEPRDSHNSQLSTDTQYF.

The chain has TRBV24-1 and TRBJ2-1; D possibly matches TRBD1 or TRBD2 (5 bases each). The V end lost 5 bases, the J end lost 4 bases, and 17 bases lay between the germline ends. Germline-derived CDR1 and CDR2 are KGHDR and SFDVKD. The CDR3 length is 16 residues. The CDR3 spells CATSGPRDGLYNEQFF. DNA of the CDR3: TGTGCCACCAGTGGCCCCCGGGACGGCCTATACAATGAGCAGTTCTTC.

The CDR3 reads CASSGPTPHSGNTIYF. CDR3 bases: TGTGCCAGTAGTGGTCCAACGCCCCACTCTGGAAACACCATATATTTT. The chain has TRBV19 and TRBJ1-3; no firm D call. Trimming removed 5 bases at V and 0 bases at J, with 14 bases between. The germline CDR1 and CDR2 sequences are LNHDA and SQIVND (reference sequence). The CDR3 totals 16 residues.

The chain employs TRBV5-5 and TRBJ1-1; a possible D gene is TRBD1 (5 bases). Germline V gives CDR1 SGHKS, CDR2 YYEKEE (reference sequence). The CDR3 extends over 14 amino acids. Trimming took off 3 bases at V and 0 bases at J, with 9 bases between the two ends. CDR3 coding DNA: TGTGCCAGCAGCTGGGGGGGTCTGAACACTGAAGCTTTCTTT. As protein: CASSWGGLNTEAFF.

This clone was observed a few times. This chain links TRBV9 with TRBJ2-2, with D possibly called TRBD1 or TRBD2 (5 bases each). Trimming took off 3 bases at V and 7 bases at J, with 13 bases between the two ends. Germline values: CDR1 SGDLS, CDR2 YYNGEE. The CDR3 spans 14 residues. In DNA, the CDR3 is TGTGCCAGCAGCGCACGAGGGGCCGTCGGGGAGCTGTTTTTT. It codes for CASSARGAVGELFF.

The V call is TRBV2, the J call TRBJ1-6, with 10 bases fitting TRBD1. The CDR3 covers 15 residues. Looked up from germline, CDR1 is SNHLY and CDR2 is FYNNEI. Trimming cost V 6 bases and J 10 bases; bases outside gene matches: 9. CDR3 DNA sequence: TGTGCCAGCAGGGCCGGGACAGGGGAAACGTCACCCCTCCACTTT. Translation: CASRAGTGETSPLHF.

This clone was seen once. J is TRBJ1-5 and V is TRBV5-3; D unresolved. TRBV5-3 is an ORF; its function is uncertain. Trimming pared 1 base from V and 11 bases from J, leaving 10 bases between. The CDR3 is 12 amino acids. As DNA, the CDR3 is TGTGCCAGAAGCTTGCACCTCCTGGCCCAGCATTTT. This encodes CARSLHLLAQHF.

This sequence joins TRBV19 and TRBJ1-5, with 8 bases that match TRBD1. The CDR3 is made up of 15 amino acids. J gave up 7 bases and V 3 bases, and 8 bases lay outside the gene matches. The germline V gene has CDR1 LNHDA and CDR2 SQIVND (reference sequence). CDR3 sequence: CASSMSQGAWQPQHF. The CDR3 DNA reads TGTGCCAGTAGTATGAGTCAGGGGGCCTGGCAGCCCCAGCATTTT.